The source of this TCR beta chain is a study of early T cells in non-severe SARS-CoV-2 infection. This clonotype was observed at least ten times. TCRdb re-called the 5' RACE reads through MiXCR, storing one row per CDR3 protein. The table lists around 50,000 distinct CDR3 sequences, around 8.4% of them singletons. The origin of this receptor is an adult who was a healthcare worker with PCR-confirmed SARS-CoV-2 infection or an uninfected control (not recorded which). The specimen was whole blood.

The CDR3, as DNA: TGCAGCGTTGTCACTAGCGGGAGTTACGAGCAGTACTTC. Protein sequence: CSVVTSGSYEQYF. The gene calls are TRBV29-1 and TRBJ2-7; TRBD2 matches at 11 bases. V trimming: 4 bases; J trimming: 4 bases; junction bases outside the gene matches: 3. CDR3 length equals 13 residues. Germline V lookup: CDR1 SQVTM, CDR2 ANQGSEA.